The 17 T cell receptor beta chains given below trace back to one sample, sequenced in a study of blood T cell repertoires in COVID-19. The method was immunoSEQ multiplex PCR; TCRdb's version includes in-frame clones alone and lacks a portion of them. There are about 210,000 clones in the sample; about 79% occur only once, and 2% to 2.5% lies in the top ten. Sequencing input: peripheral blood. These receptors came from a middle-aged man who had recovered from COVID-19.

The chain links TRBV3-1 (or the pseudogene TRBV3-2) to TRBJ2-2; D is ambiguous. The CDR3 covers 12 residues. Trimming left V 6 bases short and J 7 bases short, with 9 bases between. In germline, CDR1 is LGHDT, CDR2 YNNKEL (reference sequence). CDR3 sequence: CASSQLSGELFF. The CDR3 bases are TGTGCCAGCAGTCAGTTAAGCGGGGAGCTGTTTTTT.

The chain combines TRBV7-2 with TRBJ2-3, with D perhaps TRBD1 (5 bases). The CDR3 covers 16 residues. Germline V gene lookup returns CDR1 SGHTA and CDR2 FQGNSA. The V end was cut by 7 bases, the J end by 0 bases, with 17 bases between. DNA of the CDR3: TGTGCCAGCAAGACCGGACAACCCGTGAGCACAGATACGCAGTATTTT. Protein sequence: CASKTGQPVSTDTQYF.

Here the CDR3 DNA reads TGTGCCAGCGGCTCCCCGAGGGGACTAGGTTACGAGCAGTACTTC. Its protein is CASGSPRGLGYEQYF. The chain is built from TRBV7-9 and TRBJ2-7, with 8 bases identical to TRBD2. Per the germline V gene, CDR1 is SEHNR and CDR2 is FQNEAQ (reference sequence). V was clipped by 8 bases and J by 4 bases; unmatched bases: 13. The CDR3 length is 15 residues. Full variable domain (remainder filled in from reference TRBV7-9 and TRBJ2-7): DTGVSQNPRHKITKRGQNVTFRCDPISEHNRLYWYRQTLGQGPEFLTYFQNEAQLEKSRLLSDRFSAERPKGSFSTLEIQRTEQGDSAMYLCASGSPRGLGYEQYFGPGTRLTVT.

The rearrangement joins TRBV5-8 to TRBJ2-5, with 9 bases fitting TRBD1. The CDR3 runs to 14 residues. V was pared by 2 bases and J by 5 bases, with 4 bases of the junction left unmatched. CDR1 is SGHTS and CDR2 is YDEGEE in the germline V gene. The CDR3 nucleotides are TGTGCCAGCAGCTTTGGACAGGGGATTGAGACCCAGTACTTC. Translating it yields CASSFGQGIETQYF.

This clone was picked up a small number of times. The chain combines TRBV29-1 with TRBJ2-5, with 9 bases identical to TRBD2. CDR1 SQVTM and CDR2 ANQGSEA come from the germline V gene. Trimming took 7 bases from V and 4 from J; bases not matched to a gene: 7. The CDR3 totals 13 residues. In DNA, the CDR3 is TGCAGCGCCCGCGGGGGGGGAACAGAGACCCAGTACTTC. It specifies CSARGGGTETQYF.

The CDR3 sequence: CASSADRSDTQYF. The CDR3 bases are TGTGCCAGCAGCGCCGACAGATCAGATACGCAGTATTTT. The gene calls are TRBV11-2 and TRBJ2-3; possible D gene TRBD1, 5 bases. The CDR3 contains 13 residues. V lost 5 bases to trimming and J lost 4 bases, with 10 bases between them. Per germline, CDR1 SGHAT and CDR2 FQNNGV.

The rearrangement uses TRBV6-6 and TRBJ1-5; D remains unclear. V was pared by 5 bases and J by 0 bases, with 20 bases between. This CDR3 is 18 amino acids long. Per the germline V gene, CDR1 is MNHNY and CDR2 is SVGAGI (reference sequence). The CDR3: CASSLSGRNTHSNQPQHF. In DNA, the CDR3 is TGTGCCAGCAGTCTAAGCGGGAGGAACACCCATAGCAATCAGCCCCAGCATTTT.

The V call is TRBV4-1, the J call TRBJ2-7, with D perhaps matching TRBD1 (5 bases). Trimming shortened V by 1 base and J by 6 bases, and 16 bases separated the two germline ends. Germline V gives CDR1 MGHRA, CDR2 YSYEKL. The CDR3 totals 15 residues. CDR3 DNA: TGCGCCAGCAGCCAAGTTTTATCTAGGGGCGGCGAGCAGTACTTC. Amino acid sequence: CASSQVLSRGGEQYF.

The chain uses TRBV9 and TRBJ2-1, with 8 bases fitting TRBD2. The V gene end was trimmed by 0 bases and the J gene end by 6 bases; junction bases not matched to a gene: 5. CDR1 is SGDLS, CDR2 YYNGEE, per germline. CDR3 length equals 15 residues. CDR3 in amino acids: CASSVARGGPNEQFF. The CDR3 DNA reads TGTGCCAGCAGCGTAGCCCGGGGGGGCCCCAATGAGCAGTTCTTC.

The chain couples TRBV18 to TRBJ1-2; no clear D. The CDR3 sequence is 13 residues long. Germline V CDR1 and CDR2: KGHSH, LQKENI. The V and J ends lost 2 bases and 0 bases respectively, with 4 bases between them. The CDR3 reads CASSPGANYGYTF. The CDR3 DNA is TGTGCCAGCTCACCAGGAGCTAACTATGGCTACACCTTC.

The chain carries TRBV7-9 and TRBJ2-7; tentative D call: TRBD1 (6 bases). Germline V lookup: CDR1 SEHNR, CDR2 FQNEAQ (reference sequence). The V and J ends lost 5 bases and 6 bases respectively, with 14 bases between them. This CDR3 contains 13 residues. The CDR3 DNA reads TGTGCCAGCAGCCTCGGGACAACAGCCGAGCAGTACTTC. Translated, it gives CASSLGTTAEQYF. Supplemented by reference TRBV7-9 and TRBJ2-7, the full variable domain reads DTGVSQNPRHKITKRGQNVTFRCDPISEHNRLYWYRQTLGQGPEFLTYFQNEAQLEKSRLLSDRFSAERPKGSFSTLEIQRTEQGDSAMYLCASSLGTTAEQYFGPGTRLTVT.

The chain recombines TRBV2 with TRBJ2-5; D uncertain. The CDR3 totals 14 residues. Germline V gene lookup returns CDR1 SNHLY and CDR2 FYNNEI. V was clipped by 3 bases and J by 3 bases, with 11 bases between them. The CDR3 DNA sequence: TGTGCCAGCAGTGATAGTACGTTCGAAGAGACCCAGTACTTC. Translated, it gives CASSDSTFEETQYF.

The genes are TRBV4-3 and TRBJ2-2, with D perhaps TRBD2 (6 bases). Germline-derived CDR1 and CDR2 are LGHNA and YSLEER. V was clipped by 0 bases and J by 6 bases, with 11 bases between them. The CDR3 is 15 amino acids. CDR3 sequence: CASSQDGGGAGELFF. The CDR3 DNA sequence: TGCGCCAGCAGCCAAGATGGTGGAGGGGCCGGGGAGCTGTTTTTT.

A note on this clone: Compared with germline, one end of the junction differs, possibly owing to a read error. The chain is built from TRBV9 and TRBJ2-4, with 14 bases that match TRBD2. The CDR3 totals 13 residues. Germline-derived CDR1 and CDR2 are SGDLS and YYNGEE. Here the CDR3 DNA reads TGTGCCAGCAGCTCTGGGACTAGCGGGGGTCAACACTTC. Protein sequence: CASSSGTSGGQHF.

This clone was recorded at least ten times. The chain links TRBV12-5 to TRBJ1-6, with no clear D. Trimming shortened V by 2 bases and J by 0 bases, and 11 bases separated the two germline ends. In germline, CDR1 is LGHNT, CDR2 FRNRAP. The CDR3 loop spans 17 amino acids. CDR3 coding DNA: TGTGCTAGTGGTTTGCTGCCGGGGAGCTCCTATAATTCACCCCTCCACTTT. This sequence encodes CASGLLPGSSYNSPLHF.

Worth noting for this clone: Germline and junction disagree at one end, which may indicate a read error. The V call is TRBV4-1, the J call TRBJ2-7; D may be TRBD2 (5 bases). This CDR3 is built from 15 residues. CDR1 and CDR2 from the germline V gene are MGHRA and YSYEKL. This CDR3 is CASSEDPGGSYEQYF. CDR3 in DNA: TGCGCCAGCAGCGAAGATCCCGGAGGCTCCTACGAGCAGTACTTC.

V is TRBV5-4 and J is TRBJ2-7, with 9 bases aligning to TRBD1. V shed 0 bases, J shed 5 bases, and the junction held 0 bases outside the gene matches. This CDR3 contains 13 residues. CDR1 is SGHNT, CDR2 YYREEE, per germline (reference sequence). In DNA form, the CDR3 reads TGTGCCAGCAGCTTGGGGGACAGGGACGAGCAGTACTTC. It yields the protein CASSLGDRDEQYF.